Listed below are T cell receptor beta chains from one sample, sequenced in a study of control samples from healthy donors and cancer patients. The protocol was immunoSEQ multiplex PCR, while the TCRdb copy is restricted to in-frame clones and leaves out a portion. The sample has around 51,000 clones, over 70% seen once. The sample was blood. The receptor set was obtained from a man between 65 and 85 years old in good health. The CDR3 runs from the conserved cysteine through the conserved F or W. A D gene is named only where the DNA matches it firmly. Only part of the rows carry a size: once, few, many, or a class if the clone is expanded.

V gene: TRBV5-5; J gene: TRBJ1-1; clone size: .; D gene: TRBD1; CDR3 protein: CASSLDWDRNTEAFF; CDR3 DNA: TGTGCCAGCAGCTTGGACTGGGACAGAAACACTGAAGCTTTCTTT
V gene: TRBV6-6; J gene: TRBJ1-1; clone size: .; D gene: TRBD1; CDR3 protein: CASSKQGAETEAFF; CDR3 DNA: TGTGCCAGCAGTAAGCAGGGGGCGGAAACTGAAGCTTTCTTT
V gene: TRBV7-2; J gene: TRBJ2-3; clone size: .; D gene: .; CDR3 protein: CASSLRQADTQYF; CDR3 DNA: TGTGCCAGCAGCTTAAGACAGGCAGATACGCAGTATTTT
V gene: TRBV5-4; J gene: TRBJ2-1; clone size: .; D gene: TRBD2; CDR3 protein: CASSLAGLAGGEQFF; CDR3 DNA: TGTGCCAGCAGCTTGGCAGGACTAGCGGGAGGTGAGCAGTTCTTC
V gene: TRBV10-3; J gene: TRBJ1-5; clone size: .; D gene: .; CDR3 protein: CAISLNWDQPQHF; CDR3 DNA: TGTGCCATCAGTTTGAACTGGGATCAGCCCCAGCATTTT
V gene: TRBV2; J gene: TRBJ2-6; clone size: .; D gene: TRBD1; CDR3 protein: CASSGGTGNSGANVLTF; CDR3 DNA: TGTGCCAGCAGCGGAGGGACAGGGAATTCTGGGGCCAACGTCCTGACTTTC
V gene: TRBV11-3; J gene: TRBJ2-2; clone size: .; D gene: .; CDR3 protein: CASSPRWAGMNTGELFF; CDR3 DNA: TGTGCCAGCAGCCCAAGGTGGGCCGGGATGAACACCGGGGAGCTGTTTTTT
V gene: TRBV19; J gene: TRBJ1-2; clone size: .; D gene: .; CDR3 protein: CASSKPGQGAEGYTF; CDR3 DNA: TGTGCCAGTTCTAAGCCGGGACAAGGAGCCGAAGGCTACACCTTC
V gene: TRBV7-2; J gene: TRBJ2-5; clone size: .; D gene: .; CDR3 protein: CASSFQASQETQYF; CDR3 DNA: TGTGCCAGCAGCTTCCAGGCTTCTCAAGAGACCCAGTACTTC
V gene: TRBV9; J gene: TRBJ1-2; clone size: .; D gene: .; CDR3 protein: CASTRGWGNNYGYTF; CDR3 DNA: TGTGCCAGCACCCGAGGGTGGGGGAATAACTATGGCTACACCTTC
V gene: TRBV27; J gene: TRBJ1-6; clone size: medium-sized; D gene: .; CDR3 protein: CATKPAGYNSPLHF; CDR3 DNA: TGTGCGACCAAACCGGCAGGCTATAATTCACCCCTCCACTTT
V gene: TRBV19; J gene: TRBJ2-3; clone size: .; D gene: .; CDR3 protein: CASSTDSGSTDTQYF; CDR3 DNA: TGTGCCAGTAGTACGGACAGTGGAAGCACAGATACGCAGTATTTT
V gene: TRBV28; J gene: TRBJ2-7; clone size: .; D gene: TRBD2; CDR3 protein: CASSLGRGEQYF; CDR3 DNA: TGTGCCAGCAGTTTAGGGAGGGGCGAGCAGTACTTC
V gene: TRBV11-3; J gene: TRBJ2-3; clone size: few; D gene: .; CDR3 protein: CASSLVGAGTQYF; CDR3 DNA: TGTGCCAGCAGCTTAGTTGGGGCGGGTACGCAGTATTTT
V gene: TRBV7-2; J gene: TRBJ2-7; clone size: few; D gene: .; CDR3 protein: CASSKGGGTVSYEQYF; CDR3 DNA: TGTGCCAGCAGCAAAGGAGGTGGGACGGTCTCCTACGAGCAGTACTTC
V gene: TRBV10-3; J gene: TRBJ2-1; clone size: .; D gene: .; CDR3 protein: CAISESTFEQFF; CDR3 DNA: TGTGCCATCAGTGAGTCGACGTTTGAGCAGTTCTTC
V gene: TRBV5-6; J gene: TRBJ1-4; clone size: .; D gene: .; CDR3 protein: CASSPNGRPEKLFF; CDR3 DNA: TGTGCCAGCAGCCCTAATGGACGGCCTGAAAAACTGTTTTTT
V gene: TRBV10-3; J gene: TRBJ2-7; clone size: .; D gene: TRBD1; CDR3 protein: CAISEDRGREYF; CDR3 DNA: TGTGCCATCAGTGAGGACAGGGGGCGCGAGTACTTC
V gene: TRBV28; J gene: TRBJ2-5; clone size: once; D gene: .; CDR3 protein: CASSLLADGQETQYF; CDR3 DNA: TGTGCCAGCAGTTTACTGGCAGATGGGCAAGAGACCCAGTACTTC
V gene: TRBV30; J gene: TRBJ1-2; clone size: few; D gene: TRBD1; CDR3 protein: CAWSPGGAVRGYTF; CDR3 DNA: TGTGCCTGGAGCCCAGGGGGGGCCGTGAGAGGCTACACCTTC
V gene: TRBV28; J gene: TRBJ1-4; clone size: few; D gene: .; CDR3 protein: CASSVAPANEKLFF; CDR3 DNA: TGTGCCAGCAGTGTGGCACCTGCTAATGAAAAACTGTTTTTT
V gene: TRBV2; J gene: TRBJ1-4; clone size: .; D gene: .; CDR3 protein: CASSEAGRDAEKLFF; CDR3 DNA: TGTGCCAGCAGTGAAGCAGGGAGGGATGCTGAAAAACTGTTTTTT